This T cell receptor (beta chain) came from a study of OX40 agonist ivuxolimab in advanced cancers. Measured with immunoSEQ multiplex PCR; TCRdb has only the in-frame clones, and not every one. The repertoire holds 110,000 or so clones, 80% to 95% seen once, with roughly 0.61% in the top ten. Comment on this clone: The antigen remains undetermined.

Germline assignment: CDR1 SGHRS and CDR2 YFSETQ. This CDR3 is built from 14 residues. After removal of 6 bases from V and 4 bases from J, the junction contained 9 bases not matched to a gene. Sampling of blood occurred at baseline, cycle 4 day 1, and cycle 7 day 1. Study-wide findings and caveats: CD4+ and CD8+ blood T cells expanded clonally by week 6 at 0.1 to 3.0 mg/kg.

Material: CD4+ or CD8+ T cells sorted from blood, obtained in a trial of the OX40 agonist ivuxolimab. This clonotype was sampled from an adult with an advanced solid tumor such as melanoma, head and neck, liver or kidney cancer. This sequence joins TRBV5-1 and TRBJ2-7; TRBD1 matches at 8 bases. CDR3 in amino acids: CASTRDRGAYEQYF. The DNA for the CDR3 is TGCGCCAGCACCCGAGACAGGGGAGCTTACGAGCAGTACTTC.